The rows below give T cell receptor beta chains drawn from one sample of a study of tumor-infiltrating lymphocytes in primary liver carcinoma. TCRdb passed the multiplex PCR reads through MiXCR, listing each CDR3 protein once. The profile shows about 100,000 distinct CDR3 sequences, approximately 70% of them singletons. Sequenced: liver tumor tissue from sampling region 2. The receptors here all came from a woman in her fifties or sixties with primary liver carcinoma and hepatitis B virus infection. Each CDR3 is given with its conserved first and last residue. D genes are given only for firm matches. Rows give clone size only sometimes, using once, few, many, or a class for an expanded clone.

J: TRBJ2-7; V: TRBV4-2; D: -; size: once; CDR3: CASSQVGLGSYDQYF; DNA: TGTGCTAGCAGCCAAGTGGGACTCGGCTCCTACGATCAGTACTTC
J: TRBJ1-1; V: TRBV10-3; D: -; size: -; CDR3: CVISEPGSEAFF; DNA: TGTGTCATCAGTGAGCCGGGCTCTGAAGCTTTCTTT
J: TRBJ2-1; V: TRBV29-1; D: -; size: -; CDR3: CSVDGAYNVQFF; DNA: TGCAGCGTTGATGGGGCATACAATGTGCAGTTCTTC
J: TRBJ1-4; V: TRBV6-5; D: -; size: -; CDR3: CASSYPDTHEKLFF; DNA: TGTGCCAGCAGTTACCCGGACACCCATGAAAAACTGTTTTTT
J: TRBJ2-1; V: TRBV6-1; D: -; size: -; CDR3: CATSHGMRRDYNEQFF; DNA: TGTGCCACCAGTCATGGGATGAGGCGAGACTACAATGAGCAGTTCTTC
J: TRBJ2-1; V: TRBV5-6; D: -; size: -; CDR3: CVCSDGGTRYYEQFF; DNA: TGTGTCTGCAGCGATGGCGGCACTCGATACTATGAGCAGTTCTTC
J: TRBJ1-1; V: TRBV11-2; D: -; size: -; CDR3: CTSSSPERGVTEAFF; DNA: TGTACCAGCAGCTCACCTGAGAGGGGGGTAACTGAAGCTTTCTTT
J: TRBJ1-5; V: TRBV6-5; D: -; size: -; CDR3: CASRRTWESNLSQHF; DNA: TGTGCCAGCCGACGAACGTGGGAGAGCAATCTGTCCCAGCATTTT
J: TRBJ1-6; V: TRBV6-1; D: TRBD1; size: -; CDR3: CASSPTGEGSSHHF; DNA: TGTGCCAGCAGCCCAACAGGGGAAGGATCATCCCACCACTTT
J: TRBJ2-3; V: TRBV11-2; D: -; size: -; CDR3: CTGSPAPRGKGTDTQYF; DNA: TGTACCGGTAGCCCGGCCCCCAGGGGCAAAGGAACAGATACGCAGTATTTT
J: TRBJ1-4; V: TRBV28; D: -; size: -; CDR3: CASKPQGQLWDYDEKLFF; DNA: TGTGCCAGCAAACCTCAGGGGCAGCTTTGGGATTATGATGAAAAACTGTTTTTT
J: TRBJ2-1; V: TRBV29-1; D: -; size: once; CDR3: CIVVGTHEQFF; DNA: TGTATCGTTGTCGGGACCCATGAGCAGTTCTTC
J: TRBJ1-4; V: TRBV12-3/TRBV12-4; D: -; size: -; CDR3: CTGSLGQGTPGERLFF; DNA: TGTACCGGCAGTTTGGGGCAGGGTACCCCAGGTGAAAGACTGTTTTTT
J: TRBJ2-5; V: TRBV11-2; D: -; size: -; CDR3: CVSSLASKRTQYF; DNA: TGTGTCAGCAGCTTAGCATCCAAGAGGACCCAGTACTTC
J: TRBJ2-5; V: TRBV11-2; D: TRBD2; size: -; CDR3: CVGSPIGLAGVETQYF; DNA: TGTGTCGGCAGCCCGATCGGACTAGCGGGAGTAGAGACCCAGTACTTC
J: TRBJ2-5; V: TRBV28; D: TRBD2; size: -; CDR3: CVSSPIGTSGRVETQYF; DNA: TGTGTCAGCAGTCCGATAGGGACTAGCGGGAGGGTGGAGACCCAGTACTTC
J: TRBJ2-7; V: TRBV6-1; D: -; size: -; CDR3: CASSEERALYEQYF; DNA: TGTGCCAGCAGTGAAGAGCGGGCACTCTACGAGCAATACTTC
J: TRBJ1-1; V: TRBV11-3; D: -; size: -; CDR3: CASSLDPAEAEAFF; DNA: TGTGCCAGCAGCTTAGATCCGGCGGAGGCTGAAGCTTTCTTT
J: TRBJ1-2; V: TRBV12-3/TRBV12-4; D: -; size: -; CDR3: CANSSGQVDGYTF; DNA: TGTGCCAACAGTTCCGGGCAGGTCGATGGCTACACCTTC
J: TRBJ1-5; V: TRBV6-5; D: TRBD1; size: many; CDR3: CASSQRQGSRQPQHF; DNA: TGTGCCAGCAGCCAAAGACAGGGGAGTCGTCAGCCCCAGCATTTT
J: TRBJ2-5; V: TRBV6-2/TRBV6-3; D: TRBD2; size: -; CDR3: CASSTGLAVEQETQDF; DNA: TGTGCCAGCAGTACTGGACTAGCAGTGGAACAAGAGACCCAGGACTTC
J: TRBJ1-5; V: TRBV7-9; D: -; size: -; CDR3: CASSLQGGQSQHF; DNA: TGTGCCAGTAGCCTACAGGGAGGTCAGTCCCAGCATTTT
J: TRBJ1-1; V: TRBV12-3/TRBV12-4; D: -; size: many; CDR3: CASVVGAGTEAFF; DNA: TGTGCCAGCGTTGTGGGGGCGGGAACTGAAGCTTTCTTT
J: TRBJ2-5; V: TRBV11-2; D: TRBD2; size: -; CDR3: CASNASGTSGGNYYF; DNA: TGTGCCAGCAACGCATCCGGGACTAGCGGGGGAAACTACTACTTC
J: TRBJ2-1; V: TRBV6-1; D: -; size: -; CDR3: CASGREAGDYNEQPF; DNA: TGTGCCAGCGGACGAGAGGCGGGTGACTACAATGAGCAGCCCTTC
J: TRBJ2-7; V: TRBV5-6; D: -; size: -; CDR3: CPSSFRQEAYEPYF; DNA: TGTCCCAGCAGCTTTCGGCAGGAGGCCTACGAGCCGTACTTC